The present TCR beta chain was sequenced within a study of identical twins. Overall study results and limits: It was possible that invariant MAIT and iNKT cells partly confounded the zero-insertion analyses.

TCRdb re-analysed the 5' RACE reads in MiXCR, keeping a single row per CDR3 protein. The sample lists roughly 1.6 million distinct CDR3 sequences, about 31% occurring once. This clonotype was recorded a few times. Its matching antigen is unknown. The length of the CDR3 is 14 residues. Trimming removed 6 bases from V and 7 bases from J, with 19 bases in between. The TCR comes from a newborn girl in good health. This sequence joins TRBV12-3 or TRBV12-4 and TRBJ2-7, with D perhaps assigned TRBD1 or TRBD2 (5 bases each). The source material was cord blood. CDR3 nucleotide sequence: TGTGCCAGCAGGGCGTCTGTACGGGGCAATGAGCAGTACTTC. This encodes CASRASVRGNEQYF.